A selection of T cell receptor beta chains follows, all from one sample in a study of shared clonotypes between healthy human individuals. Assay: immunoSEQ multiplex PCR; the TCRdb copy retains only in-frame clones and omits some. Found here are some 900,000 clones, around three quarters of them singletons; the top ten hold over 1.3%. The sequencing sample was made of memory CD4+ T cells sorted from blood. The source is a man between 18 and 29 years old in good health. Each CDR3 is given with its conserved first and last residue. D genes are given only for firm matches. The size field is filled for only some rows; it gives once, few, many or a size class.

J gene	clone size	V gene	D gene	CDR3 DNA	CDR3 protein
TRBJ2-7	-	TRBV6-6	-	TGTGCCAGCTCCGATGGGCAGGAGTTCTCCTACGAGCAGTACTTC	CASSDGQEFSYEQYF
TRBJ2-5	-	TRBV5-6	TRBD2	TGTGCCAGCAGCCCGACTAGCGGGGTTGAGTACTTC	CASSPTSGVEYF
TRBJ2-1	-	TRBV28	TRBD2	TGTGCCAGCACTGCTGCGGGGGGGCGTGAGCAGTTCTTC	CASTAAGGREQFF
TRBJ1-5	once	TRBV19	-	TGTGCCAGTAGGGCGGCAGGGGGCAATCAGCCCCAGCATTTT	CASRAAGGNQPQHF
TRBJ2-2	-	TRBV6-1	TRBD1	TGTGCCAGCAGTCTCAGACAGGGTTACACCGGGGAGCTGTTTTTT	CASSLRQGYTGELFF
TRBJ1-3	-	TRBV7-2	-	TGTGCCAGCAGCCCCGGGACCTCTGGAAACACCATATATTTT	CASSPGTSGNTIYF
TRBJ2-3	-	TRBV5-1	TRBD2	TGCGCCAGCAGCTCCCGGGAGGGGACTAGCGGGATTTACGGCGTGGCAGATACGCAGTATTTT	CASSSREGTSGIYGVADTQYF
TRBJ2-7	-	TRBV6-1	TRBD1	TGTGCCAGCAGTGAAGCGAACAGGGGGCGGGGCGAGCAGTACTTC	CASSEANRGRGEQYF
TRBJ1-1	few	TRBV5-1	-	TGCGCCAGCAGCTTCTCTGGGGCTGAAGCTTTCTTT	CASSFSGAEAFF
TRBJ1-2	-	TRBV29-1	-	TGCAGCGCCGGGACCCCTAATAGAAATGGCTACACCTTC	CSAGTPNRNGYTF
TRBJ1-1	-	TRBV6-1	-	TGTGCCAGCAGTTCACAGGGTGGGACTGAAGCTTTCTTT	CASSSQGGTEAFF
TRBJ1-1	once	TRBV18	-	TGTGCCAGCTCACCACAGGGTCCGAACACTGAAGCTTTCTTT	CASSPQGPNTEAFF
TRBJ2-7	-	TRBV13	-	TGTGCCAGCAGCTCCCCCCCGGACGGGTACGAGCAGTACTTC	CASSSPPDGYEQYF
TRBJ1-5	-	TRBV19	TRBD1	TGTGCCAGTACAGGGACAGCCCGAAGATGGGGAAGCAATCAGCCCCAGCATTTT	CASTGTARRWGSNQPQHF
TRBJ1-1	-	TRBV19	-	TGTGCCAGTAGTATGGAGGGACGGGGGAACACTGAAGCTTTCTTT	CASSMEGRGNTEAFF
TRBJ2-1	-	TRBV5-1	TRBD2	TGCGCCAGCAGCCCGTTGGGACTAGCGGGAGGACGCAATGAGCAGTTCTTC	CASSPLGLAGGRNEQFF
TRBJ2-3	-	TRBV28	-	TGTGCCAGCAGTTTTCAGGGTACAGATACGCAGTATTTT	CASSFQGTDTQYF
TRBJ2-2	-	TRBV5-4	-	TGTGCCAGCAGCCATCAGGGGAAGGACACCGGGGAGCTGTTTTTT	CASSHQGKDTGELFF
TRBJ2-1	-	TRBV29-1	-	TGCAGCGTTGTCTTTCCTCTAGAGGGGGGTGAGCAGTTCTTC	CSVVFPLEGGEQFF
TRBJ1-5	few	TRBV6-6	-	TGTGCCAGCAGGATACAGGAGGCTCAGCCCCAGCATTTT	CASRIQEAQPQHF
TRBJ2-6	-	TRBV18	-	TGTGCCAGCTCACCAGGACCTGCCGGCTACTCTGGGGCCAACGTCCTGACTTTC	CASSPGPAGYSGANVLTF
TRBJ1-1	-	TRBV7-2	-	TGTGCCAGCAGCTCTCGAGCGGGAGCTTTCTTT	CASSSRAGAFF
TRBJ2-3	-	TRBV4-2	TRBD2	TGTGCCAGCAGCCAAGAGACTAGCGGGGGGGCCGCAGATACGCAGTATTTT	CASSQETSGGAADTQYF
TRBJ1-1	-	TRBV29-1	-	TGCAGCGCTTGGGACGGTACTGAAGCTTTCTTT	CSAWDGTEAFF
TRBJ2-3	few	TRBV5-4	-	TGTGCCAGCAGCTCCGAGTTGGGTGGTACGCAGTATTTT	CASSSELGGTQYF
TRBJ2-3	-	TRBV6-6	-	TGTGCCAGCAGTCTGTTAGGGGGGTGGACAGATACGCAGTATTTT	CASSLLGGWTDTQYF
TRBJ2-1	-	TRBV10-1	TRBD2	TGCGCCAGAAAAGCGGGAGGGCCGTTGAATGAGCAGTTCTTC	CARKAGGPLNEQFF
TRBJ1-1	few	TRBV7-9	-	TGTGCCAGCAGCTTAACAGGGAATATGGGTGAAGCTTTCTTT	CASSLTGNMGEAFF
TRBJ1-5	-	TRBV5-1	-	TGCGCCAGCAACACAGAGCGACGACAGCGATTAAATCAGCCCCAGCATTTT	CASNTERRQRLNQPQHF
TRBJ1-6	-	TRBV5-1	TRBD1	TGCGCCAGCAGACCGGGACAGGCGAATTCACCCCTCCACTTT	CASRPGQANSPLHF
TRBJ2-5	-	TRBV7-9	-	TGTGCCAGCAGCTTGGGGAGGCCAGGGGAGACCCAGTACTTC	CASSLGRPGETQYF
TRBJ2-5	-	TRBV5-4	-	TGTGCCAGCAGCTTGGCCACCAGGGCAGAGACCCAGTACTTC	CASSLATRAETQYF
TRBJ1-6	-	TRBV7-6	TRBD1	TGTGCCAGCAGCTTAGCCCCAGCCGGGACAGGGAGTAGTTCACCCCTCCACTTT	CASSLAPAGTGSSSPLHF
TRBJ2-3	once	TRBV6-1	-	TGTGCCAGCAGCCGCGGAACCACAGATACGCAGTATTTT	CASSRGTTDTQYF
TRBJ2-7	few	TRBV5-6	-	TGTGCCAGCAGCTTGTTTTGGCAGGGAGCCTACGAGCAGTACTTC	CASSLFWQGAYEQYF
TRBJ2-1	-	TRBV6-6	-	TGTGCCAGCAGTTACGGGCGTTCAAATGAGCAGTTCTTC	CASSYGRSNEQFF
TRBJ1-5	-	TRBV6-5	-	TGTGCCAGCAGTCAACAGGGCCTTAGCAATCAGCCCCAGCATTTT	CASSQQGLSNQPQHF
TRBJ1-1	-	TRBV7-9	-	TGTGCCAGCAGCTCCCCTAGGAAAGATAACACTGAAGCTTTCTTT	CASSSPRKDNTEAFF
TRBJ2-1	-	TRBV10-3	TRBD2	TGTGCCATATCTCTGGCGGGAGAGAGCTATGAGCAGTTCTTC	CAISLAGESYEQFF
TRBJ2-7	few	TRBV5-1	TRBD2	TGCGCCAGCAGCTTGGAAGGACTAGCGGGCACCTACGAGCAGTACTTC	CASSLEGLAGTYEQYF
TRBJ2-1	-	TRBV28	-	TGTGCCAGCAGTCGAGGGGGGGACTTCTACAATGAGCAGTTCTTC	CASSRGGDFYNEQFF
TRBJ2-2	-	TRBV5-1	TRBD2	TGCGCCAGCGGTCCGGGACTAACGAACACCGGGGAGCTGTTTTTT	CASGPGLTNTGELFF
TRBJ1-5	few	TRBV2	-	TGTGCCAGCAGTGGCGCCGCATGGGGTGCTCAGCCCCAGCATTTT	CASSGAAWGAQPQHF
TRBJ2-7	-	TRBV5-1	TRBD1	TGCGCCAGCAGCTCGCAGGGGGCAAACGAGCAGTACTTC	CASSSQGANEQYF
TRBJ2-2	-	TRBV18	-	TGTGCCAGCTCACTGTCTTACACCGGGGAGCTGTTTTTT	CASSLSYTGELFF
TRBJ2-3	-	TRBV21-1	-	TGTGCCAGCAGCAAAGCGCTGGACAGGTTAACGGTGTGGGTCCTAGGAACAGATACGCAGTATTTT	CASSKALDRLTVWVLGTDTQYF
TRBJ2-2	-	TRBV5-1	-	TGCGCCAGCAGCTTGTCTCCCGACACCGGGGAGCTGTTTTTT	CASSLSPDTGELFF
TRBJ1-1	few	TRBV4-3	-	TGCGCCAGCAGCCAAGGAGTAGGAGGAATTACTGAAGCTTTCTTT	CASSQGVGGITEAFF
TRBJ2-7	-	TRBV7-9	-	TGTGCCAGCAGCCCCGAGGGTCACGAGCAGTACTTC	CASSPEGHEQYF
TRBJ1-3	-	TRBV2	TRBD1	TGTGCCAGCAGTCAAACAGGGGTAGGAAACACCATATATTTT	CASSQTGVGNTIYF
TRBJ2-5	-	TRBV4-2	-	TGTGCCAGCAGCCAAGATACGAGGGCAACGTACCAAGAGACCCAGTACTTC	CASSQDTRATYQETQYF
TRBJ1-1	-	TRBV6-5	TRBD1	TGTGCCAGCGGCAAGACAGGGACTGAAGCTTTCTTT	CASGKTGTEAFF
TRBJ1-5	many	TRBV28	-	TGTGCCAGCAGTACTACTAGCAATCAGCCCCAGCATTTT	CASSTTSNQPQHF